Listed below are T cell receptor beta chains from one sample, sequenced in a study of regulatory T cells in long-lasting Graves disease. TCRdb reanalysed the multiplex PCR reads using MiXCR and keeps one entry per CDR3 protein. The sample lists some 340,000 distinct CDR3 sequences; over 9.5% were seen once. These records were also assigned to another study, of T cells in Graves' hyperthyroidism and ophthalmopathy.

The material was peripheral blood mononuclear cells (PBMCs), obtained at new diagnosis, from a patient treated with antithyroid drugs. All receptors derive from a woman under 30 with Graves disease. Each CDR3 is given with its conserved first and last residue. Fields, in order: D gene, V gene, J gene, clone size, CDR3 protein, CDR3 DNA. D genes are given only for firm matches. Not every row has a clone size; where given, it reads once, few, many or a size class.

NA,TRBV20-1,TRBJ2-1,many,CSASWLSLLYNEQFF,TGCAGTGCTAGCTGGCTATCACTCCTCTACAATGAGCAGTTCTTC
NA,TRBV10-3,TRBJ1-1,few,CAITATGGGTEAFF,TGTGCCATCACCGCGACCGGGGGCGGCACTGAAGCTTTCTTT
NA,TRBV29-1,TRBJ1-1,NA,CSVDGREGEAFF,TGCAGCGTTGATGGCAGGGAAGGTGAAGCTTTCTTT
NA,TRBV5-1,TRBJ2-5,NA,CASSGGRQQETQYF,TGCGCCAGCAGCGGTGGACGGCAACAAGAGACCCAGTACTTC
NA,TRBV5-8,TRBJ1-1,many,CASSFLGGQANTEAFF,TGTGCCAGCAGCTTTTTGGGGGGGCAGGCGAACACTGAAGCTTTCTTT
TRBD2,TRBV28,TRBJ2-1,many,CASRPLRLTSGSTNEQFF,TGTGCCAGCAGGCCCTTACGATTGACTAGCGGGAGTACAAATGAGCAGTTCTTC
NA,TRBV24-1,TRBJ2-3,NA,CATSDTATGWSTDTQYF,TGTGCCACCAGTGATACCGCTACAGGGTGGAGCACAGATACGCAGTATTTT
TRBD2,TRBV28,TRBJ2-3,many,CASSFLTSGFWGAVDTQYF,TGTGCCAGCAGCTTCCTGACTAGCGGGTTTTGGGGGGCCGTGGATACGCAGTATTTT
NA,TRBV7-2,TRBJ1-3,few,CASSLARVLGPRAVYSGNTIYF,TGTGCCAGCAGCTTAGCGCGAGTCCTCGGCCCCAGGGCGGTTTATTCTGGAAACACCATATATTTT
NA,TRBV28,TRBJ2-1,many,CASRAADYNEQFF,TGTGCCAGCAGGGCAGCCGATTACAATGAGCAGTTCTTC
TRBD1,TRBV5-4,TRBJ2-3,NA,CASSLPGQGTDTQYF,TGTGCCAGCAGCTTACCGGGACAGGGCACAGATACGCAGTATTTT
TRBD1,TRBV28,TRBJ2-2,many,CASSSLWYGTGGTGELFF,TGTGCCAGCAGTTCCCTTTGGTACGGGACAGGGGGCACCGGGGAGCTGTTTTTT
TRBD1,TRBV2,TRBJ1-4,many,CASSETGGSVEKLFF,TGTGCCAGCAGTGAGACAGGGGGATCCGTCGAAAAACTGTTTTTT
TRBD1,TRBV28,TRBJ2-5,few,CASTTGGEETQYF,TGTGCCAGCACTACAGGGGGCGAAGAGACCCAGTACTTC
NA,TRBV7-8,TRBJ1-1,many,CASSLEFPHPNTEAFF,TGTGCCAGCAGCTTAGAGTTTCCACATCCGAACACTGAAGCTTTCTTT
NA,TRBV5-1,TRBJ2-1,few,CASSFLGGTNEQFF,TGCGCCAGCAGCTTCTTGGGCGGGACCAATGAGCAGTTCTTC
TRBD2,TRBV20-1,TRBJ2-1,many,CSARPPVGAGVSYNEQFF,TGCAGTGCTAGACCCCCTGTTGGGGCGGGAGTTTCCTACAATGAGCAGTTCTTC
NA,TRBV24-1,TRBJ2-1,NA,CATGDRDAEYSYNEQFF,TGTGCCACCGGTGATAGGGACGCGGAGTACTCATACAATGAGCAGTTCTTC
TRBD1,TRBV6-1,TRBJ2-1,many,CASRIYVGQGYNEQFF,TGTGCCAGCAGAATTTACGTGGGACAGGGCTACAATGAGCAGTTCTTC
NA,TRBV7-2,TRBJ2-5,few,CASSQRGGTVQETQYF,TGTGCCAGCAGCCAAAGAGGGGGGACAGTACAAGAGACCCAGTACTTC
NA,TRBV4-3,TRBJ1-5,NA,CASSQDSQENQPQHF,TGCGCCAGCAGCCAAGATAGCCAGGAGAATCAGCCCCAGCATTTT
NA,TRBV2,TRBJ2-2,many,CASSPIAGPTGVIGTGELFF,TGTGCCAGCAGTCCTATCGCGGGTCCCACGGGGGTAATAGGAACCGGGGAGCTGTTTTTT
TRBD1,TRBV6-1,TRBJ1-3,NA,CASSESGDSYINSGNTIYF,TGTGCCAGCAGTGAATCTGGGGACAGCTACATTAACTCTGGAAACACCATATATTTT
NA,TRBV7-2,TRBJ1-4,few,CASSLDGESSQEKLFF,TGTGCCAGCAGCTTAGATGGGGAATCGAGTCAAGAAAAACTGTTTTTT
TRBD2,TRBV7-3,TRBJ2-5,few,CASSFVAGGTQYF,TGTGCCAGCAGCTTTGTAGCGGGGGGTACCCAGTACTTC
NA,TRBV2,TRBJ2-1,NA,CASSIAYSYNEQFF,TGTGCCAGCAGTATAGCCTACTCCTACAATGAGCAGTTCTTC
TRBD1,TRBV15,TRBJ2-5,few,CATSRGTVLETQYF,TGTGCCACCAGCAGGGGGACAGTTTTAGAGACCCAGTACTTC
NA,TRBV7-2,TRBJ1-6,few,CASSLSRTVPNSPLHF,TGTGCCAGCAGCTTGAGCCGGACAGTGCCCAATTCACCCCTCCACTTT
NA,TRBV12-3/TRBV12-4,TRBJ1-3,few,CASRPPSGNTIYF,TGTGCCAGCAGGCCCCCATCTGGAAACACCATATATTTT
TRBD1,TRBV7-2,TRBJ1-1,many,CASSVRDRVPIEAFF,TGTGCCAGCAGCGTCCGGGACAGGGTCCCCATAGAAGCTTTCTTT
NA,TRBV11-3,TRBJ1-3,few,CASSSSGGLGNTIYF,TGTGCCAGCAGCTCGTCCGGGGGCCTAGGAAACACCATATATTTT
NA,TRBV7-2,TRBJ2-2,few,CASSLELATGELFF,TGTGCCAGCAGCTTAGAACTAGCCACCGGGGAGCTGTTTTTT
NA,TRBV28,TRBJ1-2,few,CASSLTEKYYGYTF,TGTGCCAGCAGTTTGACAGAAAAGTACTATGGCTACACCTTC
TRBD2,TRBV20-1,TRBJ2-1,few,CSARGQGRGVYNEQFF,TGCAGTGCTAGAGGTCAGGGGCGGGGGGTCTACAATGAGCAGTTCTTC
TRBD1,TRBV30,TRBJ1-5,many,CAWRQGASNQPQHF,TGTGCCTGGAGACAGGGGGCTAGCAATCAGCCCCAGCATTTT
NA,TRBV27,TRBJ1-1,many,CASSVGGAGTEAFF,TGTGCCAGCAGCGTGGGGGGCGCAGGCACTGAAGCTTTCTTT
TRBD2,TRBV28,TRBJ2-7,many,CASSAGRADYEQYF,TGTGCCAGCAGCGCAGGGAGGGCGGACTACGAGCAGTACTTC
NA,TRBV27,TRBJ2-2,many,CASSLWQGIGNTGELFF,TGTGCCAGCAGTTTATGGCAGGGAATCGGGAACACCGGGGAGCTGTTTTTT
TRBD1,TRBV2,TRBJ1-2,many,CARSGTGYGYTF,TGTGCCCGCTCCGGGACAGGGTATGGCTACACCTTC
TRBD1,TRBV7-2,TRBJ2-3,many,CASSLLFGRGIADTQYF,TGTGCCAGCAGCTTGTTATTCGGCAGGGGGATCGCAGATACGCAGTATTTT
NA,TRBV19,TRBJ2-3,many,CASRPPVNTDTQYF,TGTGCCAGTCGGCCCCCGGTTAACACAGATACGCAGTATTTT